The 22 T cell receptor beta chains reported below all come from one sample, sequenced in a study of identical twins listed by TCRdb under 2016. Library creation used 5' RACE. The instrument given in TCRdb is Illumina HiSeq 2000. TCRdb reprocessed the public reads (quality trimming at Q25 with fastp, clone calling with MiXCR) and kept in-frame beta chains. CDR3 protein duplicates are merged, each entry listing the most common genes and DNA. For this sample the table gives 250,000 or so distinct CDR3 sequences, of which about 8.9% were detected only once. The top ten clonotypes cover 3% of the sample. The sample also formed part of further work on yellow fever vaccine responses in identical twins.

Sequencing was performed on CD8+ T cells sorted from blood. The receptors come from a woman aged 18-30 years in good health.

This clonotype was counted between two and nine times. The chain has TRBV10-2 and TRBJ2-1, with 7 nucleotides matching TRBD2. The germline CDR1 and CDR2 sequences are WSHSY and SAAADI. This CDR3 region has 15 residues. V shed 7 bases, J shed 4 bases, and the junction held 10 bases outside the gene matches. CDR3 in amino acids: CASTVGGGRYNEQFF. CDR3 nucleotide sequence: TGCGCCAGCACCGTGGGGGGAGGGCGTTACAATGAGCAGTTCTTC.

This chain connects TRBV7-3 to TRBJ2-3; TRBD2 matches 8 bases. Germline loops: CDR1 SGHTA, CDR2 FQGTGA. The CDR3 is 15 amino acids. V gave up 4 bases and J gave up 4 bases; unmatched junction bases: 7. This chain's CDR3 is CASSSLAGGADTQYF. The CDR3 DNA reads as TGTGCCAGCAGCTCGCTTGCGGGGGGTGCAGATACGCAGTATTTT.

This clonotype was detected a few times. The rearrangement joins TRBV6-5 to TRBJ2-7, with D perhaps matching TRBD1 or TRBD2 (5 bases each). Per the germline V gene, CDR1 is MNHEY and CDR2 is SVGAGI. V dropped 0 bases and J dropped 5 bases, with 11 bases sitting between them. This CDR3 spans 14 amino acids. CDR3 coding DNA: TGTGCCAGCAGTTACTCGGGACCCTTGGACGAGCAGTACTTC. It yields the protein CASSYSGPLDEQYF.

In its sample, this clonotype was seen a few times. The V and J genes are TRBV11-1 and TRBJ2-3; 12 positions match TRBD2. The CDR3 is 20 residues long. The V segment lost 5 bases and the J segment 4 bases; nucleotides outside the gene matches: 19. Germline V CDR1 and CDR2: SGHAT, FQDESV (reference sequence). CDR3 nucleotide sequence: TGTGCCAGCAGCACGACGGTGACTAGCGGGAGACAGGAGTGGGCAGATACGCAGTATTTT. Protein: CASSTTVTSGRQEWADTQYF.

This clonotype has a handful of counts. The chain recombines TRBV4-3 with TRBJ2-7; 9 bases match TRBD2. CDR3 length: 16 residues. J gave up 7 bases and V 2 bases, and 12 bases lay outside the gene matches. Germline loops: CDR1 LGHNA, CDR2 YSLEER. CDR3 amino acids: CASSQSHLAGVGEQYF. For the CDR3, the DNA is TGCGCCAGCAGCCAATCCCACTTAGCGGGAGTGGGAGAGCAGTACTTC.

The chain carries TRBV2 and TRBJ2-4; TRBD1 agrees at 10 bases. Germline V gene data show CDR1 as SNHLY and CDR2 as FYNNEI. This CDR3 region has 18 residues. With V trimmed by 2 bases and J by 0 bases, 7 bases remained unmatched. DNA for the CDR3: TGTGCCAGCAGTGAAAAGGGACAGGGGTTTATAGCCAAAAACATTCAGTACTTC. Translation gives CASSEKGQGFIAKNIQYF.

The chain recombines TRBV20-1 with TRBJ2-7, with TRBD2 matching 7 bases. This CDR3 is built from 16 residues. Germline V gene data show CDR1 as DFQATT and CDR2 as SNEGSKA (reference sequence). V was clipped by 1 base and J by 9 bases; unmatched bases: 18. The CDR3 DNA is TGCAGTGCTAGAGGTATACTAGCGACAGATTTTTCTGGGCAGTACTTC. The encoded protein is CSARGILATDFSGQYF.

The chain links TRBV19 to TRBJ2-2, with D maybe TRBD2 (6 bases). CDR3 length: 14 amino acids. CDR1 and CDR2 from the germline V gene are LNHDA and SQIVND (reference sequence). Trimming stripped 6 bases from V and 7 bases from J, with 15 bases between. In DNA form, the CDR3 reads TGTGCCAGTAGATCCGGAGGGATTGACGGGGAGCTGTTTTTT. It translates to CASRSGGIDGELFF. Variable domain in full (rest from reference TRBV19 and TRBJ2-2): DGGITQSPKYLFRKEGQNVTLSCEQNLNHDAMYWYRQDPGQGLRLIYYSQIVNDFQKGDIAEGYSVSREKKESFPLTVTSAQKNPTAFYLCASRSGGIDGELFFGEGSRLTVL.

This clonotype was observed a few times. The chain joins TRBV24-1 to TRBJ2-5; TRBD2 aligns across 10 bases. CDR3 length equals 14 residues. With 2 bases clipped from V and 5 bases from J, the junction kept 1 base outside the gene matches. The germline V gene has CDR1 KGHDR and CDR2 SFDVKD. The CDR3 reads CATSDSTSGETQYF. Here the CDR3 DNA reads TGTGCCACCAGTGATTCGACTAGCGGGGAGACCCAGTACTTC.

This clonotype has at least ten counts. The chain joins TRBV9 to TRBJ2-7; D is unresolved. Trimming took 2 bases from V and 6 from J, leaving 12 bases between them. Germline CDR1 is SGDLS and CDR2 is YYNGEE. The CDR3 spans 13 residues. The CDR3 reads CASSVLQLGEQYF. For the CDR3, the DNA is TGTGCCAGCAGCGTCCTACAACTTGGCGAGCAGTACTTC.

The table lists this clonotype with many counts. This chain connects TRBV6-4 to TRBJ2-1; no firm D call. From germline, CDR1 is MRHNA and CDR2 SNTAGT. This CDR3 contains 13 residues. The ends were cut back, 3 bases at V and 7 bases at J, with 10 bases in the middle. The chain's CDR3 is CASSEVANNEQFF. The CDR3 bases are TGTGCCAGCAGTGAGGTAGCAAATAATGAGCAGTTCTTC.

This clonotype came up a few times. The chain uses TRBV9 and TRBJ2-3; a weak D match, TRBD2 (6 bases). CDR1 and CDR2 from the germline V gene are SGDLS and YYNGEE. This CDR3 has 16 residues. Trimming pared 0 bases from V and 5 bases from J, leaving 16 bases between. This CDR3 reads CASSVVDGARGDTQYF. CDR3 coding DNA: TGTGCCAGCAGCGTAGTTGATGGGGCGCGGGGAGATACGCAGTATTTT.

There are a few counts of this clonotype. V gene TRBV29-1 combines with J gene TRBJ2-3, with D possibly TRBD1 on 6 matching bases. The germline V and J ends were trimmed by 7 bases and 2 bases, with 19 bases remaining between them. The CDR3 has 15 residues. Germline V gene lookup returns CDR1 SQVTM and CDR2 ANQGSEA. The CDR3 reads CSADAQGQATDTQYF. CDR3 bases: TGCAGCGCCGACGCCCAGGGGCAGGCCACAGATACGCAGTATTTT.

This clonotype was counted many times. The V and J genes are TRBV4-2 and TRBJ2-7; D might be TRBD1 (6 bases). This CDR3 contains 15 residues. Trimming cost V 0 bases and J 1 base, with 10 bases left between them. Germline lookup yields CDR1 LGHNA and CDR2 YNFKEQ. The CDR3: CASSQERTESYEQYF. In DNA form, the CDR3 reads TGTGCCAGCAGCCAAGAGAGGACAGAATCCTACGAGCAGTACTTC.

The chain recombines TRBV20-1 with TRBJ2-1; TRBD2 agrees at 8 bases. V trimming: 6 bases; J trimming: 5 bases; junction bases outside the gene matches: 3. This CDR3 comprises 12 residues. Germline assignment: CDR1 DFQATT and CDR2 SNEGSKA (reference sequence). The CDR3 sequence: CSARTSNNEQFF. The CDR3, as DNA: TGCAGTGCACGGACTAGCAACAATGAGCAGTTCTTC.

The chain joins TRBV7-2 to TRBJ1-1; D unresolved. Germline values: CDR1 SGHTA, CDR2 FQGNSA. There are 13 residues in the CDR3. V lost 3 bases, J lost 4 bases, and 9 bases lay in between. The CDR3 reads CASSFPHVTEAFF. CDR3 DNA: TGTGCCAGCAGCTTCCCACACGTCACTGAAGCTTTCTTT.

The rearrangement uses TRBV20-1 and TRBJ2-3, with 7 bases aligning to TRBD2. CDR1 and CDR2 from the germline V gene are DFQATT and SNEGSKA (reference sequence). Trimming at V came to 6 bases and at J to 4 bases, leaving 7 bases not matched to a gene. The CDR3 runs to 13 residues. This chain's CDR3 is CSAEQRESDTQYF. The CDR3, as DNA: TGCAGTGCAGAGCAGCGGGAATCAGATACGCAGTATTTT.

The chain combines TRBV20-1 with TRBJ2-2; D is undetermined. In germline, CDR1 is DFQATT, CDR2 SNEGSKA (reference sequence). The CDR3 contains 13 residues. Trimming took 7 bases from V and 0 from J, leaving 9 bases between them. CDR3 DNA: TGCAGTGGTCGGGCGACGAACACCGGGGAGCTGTTTTTT. Its translation is CSGRATNTGELFF.

This clonotype was counted ten times or more. The chain has TRBV29-1 and TRBJ2-1; possible D gene TRBD1, 6 bases. Germline V CDR1 and CDR2: SQVTM, ANQGSEA. The length of the CDR3 is 13 residues. CDR3 bases: TGCAGTTCTAAAGGGACACCGTACAATGAGCAGTTCTTC. This codes for CSSKGTPYNEQFF.

This clonotype was detected only a few times. The rearrangement joins TRBV20-1 to TRBJ2-7; 9 bases map to TRBD2. The CDR3 is 16 amino acids. From germline, CDR1 is DFQATT and CDR2 SNEGSKA (reference sequence). The J segment lost 4 bases and the V segment lost 1 base, leaving 11 bases of the junction unmatched. The chain's CDR3 is CSARVIGGRVSYEQYF. In nucleotides, the CDR3 is TGCAGTGCTAGAGTAATTGGCGGGAGGGTATCATACGAGCAGTACTTC.

In its sample, this clonotype was seen many times. The V and J genes are TRBV20-1 and TRBJ2-5; D might be TRBD1 or TRBD2, each matching 6 bases. CDR3 length: 14 residues. The V end was cut by 3 bases, the J end by 5 bases, with 16 bases between. Looked up from germline, CDR1 is DFQATT and CDR2 is SNEGSKA (reference sequence). CDR3 nucleotide sequence: TGCAGTGCTAGCTTACGGGGGCCGGTGGAGACCCAGTACTTC. As protein: CSASLRGPVETQYF.

This clonotype has a handful of counts. DNA for the CDR3: TGTGCCAGCAGCGAGCTCGGGACGGCCAGGCTTAACTATGGCTACACCTTC. Its protein is CASSELGTARLNYGYTF. The chain has TRBV9 and TRBJ1-2, with a possible D match to TRBD1 (5 bases). There are 17 residues in the CDR3. CDR1 is SGDLS and CDR2 is YYNGEE in the germline V gene. Trimming left V 3 bases short and J 1 base short, with 19 bases between.